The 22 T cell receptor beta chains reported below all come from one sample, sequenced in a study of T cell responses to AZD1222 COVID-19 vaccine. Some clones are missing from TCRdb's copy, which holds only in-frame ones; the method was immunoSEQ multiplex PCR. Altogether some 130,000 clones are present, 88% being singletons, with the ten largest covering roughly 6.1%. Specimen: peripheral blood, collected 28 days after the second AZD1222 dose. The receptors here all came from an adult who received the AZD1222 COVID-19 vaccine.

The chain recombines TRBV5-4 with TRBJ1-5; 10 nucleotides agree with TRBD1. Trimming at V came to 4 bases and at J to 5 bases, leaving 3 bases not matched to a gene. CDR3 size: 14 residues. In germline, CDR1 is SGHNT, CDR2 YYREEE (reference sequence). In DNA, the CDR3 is TGTGCCAGCAGCCCTGGGACAGGGGATCAGCCCCAGCATTTT. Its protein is CASSPGTGDQPQHF. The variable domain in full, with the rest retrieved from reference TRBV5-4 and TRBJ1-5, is ETGVTQSPTHLIKTRGQQVTLRCSSQSGHNTVSWYQQALGQGPQFIFQYYREEENGRGNFPPRFSGLQFPNYSSELNVNALELDDSALYLCASSPGTGDQPQHFGDGTRLSIL.

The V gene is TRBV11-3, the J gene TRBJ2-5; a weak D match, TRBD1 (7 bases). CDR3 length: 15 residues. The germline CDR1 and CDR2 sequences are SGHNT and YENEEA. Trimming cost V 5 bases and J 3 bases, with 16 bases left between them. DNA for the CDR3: TGTGCCAGCAGCCGGAGGGCAGGGGGGAAAGAGACCCAGTACTTC. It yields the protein CASSRRAGGKETQYF. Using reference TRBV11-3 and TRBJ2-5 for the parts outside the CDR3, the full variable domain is EAGVVQSPRYKIIEKKQPVAFWCNPISGHNTLYWYLQNLGQGPELLIRYENEEAVDDSQLPKDRFSAERLKGVDSTLKIQPAELGDSAVYLCASSRRAGGKETQYFGPGTRLLVL.

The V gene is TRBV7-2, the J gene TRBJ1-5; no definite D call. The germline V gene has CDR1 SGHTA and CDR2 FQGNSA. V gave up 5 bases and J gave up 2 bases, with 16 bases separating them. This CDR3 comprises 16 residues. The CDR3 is CASSPTSGMGNQPQHF. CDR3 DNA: TGTGCCAGCAGCCCCACGTCCGGGATGGGCAATCAGCCCCAGCATTTT.

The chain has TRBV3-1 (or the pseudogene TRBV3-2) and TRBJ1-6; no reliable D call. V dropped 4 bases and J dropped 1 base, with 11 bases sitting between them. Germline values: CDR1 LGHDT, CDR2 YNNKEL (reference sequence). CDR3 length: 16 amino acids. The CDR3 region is CASSPNQQSYNSPLHF. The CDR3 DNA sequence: TGTGCCAGCAGCCCAAATCAACAGTCCTATAATTCACCCCTCCACTTT.

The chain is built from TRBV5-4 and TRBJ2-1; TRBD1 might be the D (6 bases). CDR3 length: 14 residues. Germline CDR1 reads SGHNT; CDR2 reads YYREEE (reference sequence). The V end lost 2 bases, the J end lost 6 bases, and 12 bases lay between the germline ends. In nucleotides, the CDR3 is TGTGCCAGCAGCTTCGCGAGGGGGAGCAATGAGCAGTTCTTC. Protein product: CASSFARGSNEQFF.

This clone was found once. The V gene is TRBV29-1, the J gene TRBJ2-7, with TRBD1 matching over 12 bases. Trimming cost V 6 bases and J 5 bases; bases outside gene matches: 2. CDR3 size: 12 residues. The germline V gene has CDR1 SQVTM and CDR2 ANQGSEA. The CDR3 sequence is CSVGTGGDEQYF. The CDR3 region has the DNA TGCAGCGTGGGGACAGGGGGCGACGAGCAGTACTTC.

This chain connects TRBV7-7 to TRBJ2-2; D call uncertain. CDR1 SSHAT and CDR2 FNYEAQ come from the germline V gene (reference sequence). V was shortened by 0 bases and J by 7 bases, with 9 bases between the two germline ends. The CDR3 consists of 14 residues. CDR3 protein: CASSLAHTVGELFF. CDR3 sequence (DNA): TGTGCCAGCAGCTTAGCCCACACGGTCGGGGAGCTGTTTTTT. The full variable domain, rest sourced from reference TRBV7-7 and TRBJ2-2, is GAGVSQSPRYKVTKRGQDVTLRCDPISSHATLYWYQQALGQGPEFLTYFNYEAQPDKSGLPSDRFSAERPEGSISTLTIQRTEQRDSAMYRCASSLAHTVGELFFGEGSRLTVL.

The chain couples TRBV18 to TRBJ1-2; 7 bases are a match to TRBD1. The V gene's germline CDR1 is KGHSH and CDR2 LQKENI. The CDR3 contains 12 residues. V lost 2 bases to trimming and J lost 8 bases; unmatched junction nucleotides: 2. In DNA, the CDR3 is TGTGCCAGCTCACCAGACAGGGACGGCTACACCTTC. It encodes CASSPDRDGYTF.

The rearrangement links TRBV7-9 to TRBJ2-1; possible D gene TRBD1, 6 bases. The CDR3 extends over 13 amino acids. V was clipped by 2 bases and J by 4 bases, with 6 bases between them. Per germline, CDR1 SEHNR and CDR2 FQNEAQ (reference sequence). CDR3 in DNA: TGTGCCAGCAGCTTAACAGGGTACAATGAGCAGTTCTTC. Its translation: CASSLTGYNEQFF.

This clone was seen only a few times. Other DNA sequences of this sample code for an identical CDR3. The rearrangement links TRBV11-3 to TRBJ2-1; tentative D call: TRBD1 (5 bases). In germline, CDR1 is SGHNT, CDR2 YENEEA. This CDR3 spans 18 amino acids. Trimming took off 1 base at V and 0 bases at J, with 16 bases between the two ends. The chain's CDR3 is CASSLGARQGSSYNEQFF. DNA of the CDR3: TGTGCCAGCAGCTTAGGGGCCAGGCAGGGCAGCTCCTACAATGAGCAGTTCTTC.

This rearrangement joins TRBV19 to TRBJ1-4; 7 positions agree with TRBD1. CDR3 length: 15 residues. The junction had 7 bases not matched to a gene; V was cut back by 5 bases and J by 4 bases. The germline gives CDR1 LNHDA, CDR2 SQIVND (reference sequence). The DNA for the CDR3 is TGTGCCAGTAGTGACAGACAGGGCTATAATGAAAAACTGTTTTTT. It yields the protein CASSDRQGYNEKLFF.

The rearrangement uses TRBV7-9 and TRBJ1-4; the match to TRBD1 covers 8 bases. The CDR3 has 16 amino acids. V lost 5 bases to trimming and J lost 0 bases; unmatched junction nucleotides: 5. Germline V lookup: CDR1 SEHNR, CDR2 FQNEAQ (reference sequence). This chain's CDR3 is CASSRTGPPTNEKLFF. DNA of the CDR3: TGTGCCAGCAGCCGGACAGGGCCCCCAACTAATGAAAAACTGTTTTTT.

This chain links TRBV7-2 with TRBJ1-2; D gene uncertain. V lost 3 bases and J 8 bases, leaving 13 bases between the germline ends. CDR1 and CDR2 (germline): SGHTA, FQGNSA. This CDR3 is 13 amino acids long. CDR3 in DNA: TGTGCCAGCAGCTTGGACGGTCTCTCAGGCTACACCTTC. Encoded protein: CASSLDGLSGYTF.

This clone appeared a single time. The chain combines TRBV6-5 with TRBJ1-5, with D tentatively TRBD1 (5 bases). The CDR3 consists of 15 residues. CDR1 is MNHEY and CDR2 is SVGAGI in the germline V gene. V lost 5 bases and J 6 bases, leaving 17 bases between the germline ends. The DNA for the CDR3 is TGTGCCAGCAGTAGGGGTACCTCAGGGTCTCAGCCCCAGCATTTT. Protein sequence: CASSRGTSGSQPQHF.

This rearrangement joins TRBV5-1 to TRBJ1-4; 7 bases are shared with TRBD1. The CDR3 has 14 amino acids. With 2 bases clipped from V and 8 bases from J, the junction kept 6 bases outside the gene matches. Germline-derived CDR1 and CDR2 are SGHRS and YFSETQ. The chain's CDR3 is CASSLAQGKEKLFF. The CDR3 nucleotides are TGCGCCAGCAGCTTAGCACAGGGGAAGGAAAAACTGTTTTTT.

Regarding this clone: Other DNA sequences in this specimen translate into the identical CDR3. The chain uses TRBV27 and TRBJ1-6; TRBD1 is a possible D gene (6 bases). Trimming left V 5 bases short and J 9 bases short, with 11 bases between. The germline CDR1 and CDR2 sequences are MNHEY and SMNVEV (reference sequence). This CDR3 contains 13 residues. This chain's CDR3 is CASSLGGGSPLHF. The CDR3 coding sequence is TGTGCCAGCAGTCTGGGAGGGGGTTCACCCCTCCACTTT.

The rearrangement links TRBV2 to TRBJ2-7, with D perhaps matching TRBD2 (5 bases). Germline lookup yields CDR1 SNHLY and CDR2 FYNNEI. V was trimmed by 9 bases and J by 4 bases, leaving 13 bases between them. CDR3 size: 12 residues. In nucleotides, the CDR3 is TGTGCCAGTGGAAGGTGGGAGTACGAGCAGTACTTC. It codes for CASGRWEYEQYF.

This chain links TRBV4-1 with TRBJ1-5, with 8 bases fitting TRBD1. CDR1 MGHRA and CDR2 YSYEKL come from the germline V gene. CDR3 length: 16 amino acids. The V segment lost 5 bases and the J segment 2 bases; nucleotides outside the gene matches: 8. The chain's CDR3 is CASSGIDRGGNQPQHF. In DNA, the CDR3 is TGCGCCAGCAGCGGTATCGACAGGGGAGGCAATCAGCCCCAGCATTTT.

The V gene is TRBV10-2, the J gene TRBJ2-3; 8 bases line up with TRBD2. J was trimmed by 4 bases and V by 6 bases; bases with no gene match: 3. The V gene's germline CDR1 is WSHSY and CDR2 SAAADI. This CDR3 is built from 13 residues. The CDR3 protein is CASREAGADTQYF. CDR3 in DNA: TGCGCCAGCAGGGAAGCGGGGGCAGATACGCAGTATTTT.

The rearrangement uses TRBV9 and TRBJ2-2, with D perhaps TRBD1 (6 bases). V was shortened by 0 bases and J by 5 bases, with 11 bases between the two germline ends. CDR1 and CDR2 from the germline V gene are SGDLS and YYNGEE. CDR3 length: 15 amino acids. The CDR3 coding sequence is TGTGCCAGCAGCGTAGTACAGGGTTCAACCGGGGAGCTGTTTTTT. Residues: CASSVVQGSTGELFF.

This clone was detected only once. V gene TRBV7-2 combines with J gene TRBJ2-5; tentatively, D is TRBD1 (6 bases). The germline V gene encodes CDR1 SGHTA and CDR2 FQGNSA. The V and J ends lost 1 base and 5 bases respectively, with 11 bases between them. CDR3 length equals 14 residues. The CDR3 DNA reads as TGTGCCAGCAGCTTAGTCCACAGGGTTGAGACCCAGTACTTC. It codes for CASSLVHRVETQYF. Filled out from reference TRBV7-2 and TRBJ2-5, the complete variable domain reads GAGVSQSPSNKVTEKGKDVELRCDPISGHTALYWYRQSLGQGLEFLIYFQGNSAPDKSGLPSDRFSAERTGGSVSTLTIQRTQQEDSAVYLCASSLVHRVETQYFGPGTRLLVL.

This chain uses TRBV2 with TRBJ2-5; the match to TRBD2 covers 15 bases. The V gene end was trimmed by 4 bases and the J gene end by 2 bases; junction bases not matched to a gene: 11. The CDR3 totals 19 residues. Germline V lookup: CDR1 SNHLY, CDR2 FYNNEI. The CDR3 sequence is CASSVAPMGLAGGQETQYF. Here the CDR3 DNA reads TGTGCCAGCAGTGTAGCCCCGATGGGACTAGCGGGAGGACAAGAGACCCAGTACTTC. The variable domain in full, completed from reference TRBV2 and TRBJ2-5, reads EPEVTQTPSHQVTQMGQEVILRCVPISNHLYFYWYRQILGQKVEFLVSFYNNEISEKSEIFDDQFSVERPDGSNFTLKIRSTKLEDSAMYFCASSVAPMGLAGGQETQYFGPGTRLLVL.